These 7 T cell receptor beta chains share one sample of origin, sequenced in a study of B cell selection in AIRE deficiency. CD4+CD127+ cells were sorted as the conventional CD4 T cells. Profiled with immunoSEQ multiplex PCR; TCRdb holds only in-frame clones, not every one. The sample shows roughly 25,000 clones, about 96% of them seen only once. Material for sequencing was conventional CD4+ T cells sorted from PBMCs. The source is a human donor with AIRE deficiency.

The V and J genes are TRBV18 and TRBJ2-2, with 11 bases that match TRBD2. V lost 3 bases, J lost 1 base, and 4 bases stayed unmatched. This CDR3 contains 17 residues. Germline CDR1 reads KGHSH; CDR2 reads LQKENI. The CDR3 DNA sequence: TGTGCCAGCTCACCCCCCGGACTAGCGGGGAACACCGGGGAGCTGTTTTTT. Encoded protein: CASSPPGLAGNTGELFF. The full variable domain, its missing parts supplied by reference TRBV18 and TRBJ2-2, is NAGVMQNPRHLVRRRGQEARLRCSPMKGHSHVYWYRQLPEEGLKFMVYLQKENIIDESGMPKERFSAEFPKEGPSILRIQQVVRGDSAAYFCASSPPGLAGNTGELFFGEGSRLTVL.

The rearrangement uses TRBV2 and TRBJ2-4, with D unclear. Per the germline V gene, CDR1 is SNHLY and CDR2 is FYNNEI. The V gene lost 6 bases and the J gene lost 0 bases, with 9 bases spanning the gap. The CDR3 has 14 amino acids. DNA of the CDR3: TGTGCCAGCAGAGACCCAGCAGCCAAAAACATTCAGTACTTC. Translating it yields CASRDPAAKNIQYF.

The rearrangement links TRBV28 to TRBJ1-4; the D is unclear. This CDR3 has 15 amino acids. CDR1 and CDR2 (germline): MDHEN, SYDVKM. Deletions cut 7 bases from V and 7 bases from J, with 19 bases between. The CDR3 nucleotides read TGTGCCAGCACATCGCGACAAGGCCCTAGTGAAAAACTGTTTTTT. It translates to CASTSRQGPSEKLFF.

The rearrangement uses TRBV5-1 and TRBJ1-1; TRBD1 matches at 9 bases. The CDR3 spans 16 residues. The germline CDR1 and CDR2 sequences are SGHRS and YFSETQ. J was trimmed by 1 base and V by 0 bases; bases with no gene match: 4. This chain's CDR3 is CASSLDGTGKNTEAFF. CDR3 in DNA: TGCGCCAGCAGCTTGGACGGGACAGGGAAGAACACTGAAGCTTTCTTT.

The gene calls are TRBV9 and TRBJ1-1; perhaps TRBD1 as D (6 bases). Trimming left V 0 bases short and J 3 bases short, with 9 bases between. CDR1 is SGDLS, CDR2 YYNGEE, per germline. This CDR3 has 14 residues. CDR3 coding DNA: TGTGCCAGCAGCGTAGAGGGGGGATACACTGAAGCTTTCTTT. This translates into CASSVEGGYTEAFF.

The CDR3 is CASSGRVSSYNEQFF. DNA for the CDR3: TGTGCCAGCAGCGGGAGGGTTAGCTCCTACAATGAGCAGTTCTTC. This rearrangement joins TRBV14 to TRBJ2-1; 7 nucleotides line up with TRBD2. The CDR3 has 15 residues. The germline CDR1 and CDR2 sequences are SGHDN and FVKESK. Trimming removed 5 bases from V and 0 bases from J; junction bases left unmatched: 4. The variable domain in full, with the rest retrieved from reference TRBV14 and TRBJ2-1, is EAGVTQFPSHSVIEKGQTVTLRCDPISGHDNLYWYRRVMGKEIKFLLHFVKESKQDESGMPNNRFLAERTGGTYSTLKVQPAELEDSGVYFCASSGRVSSYNEQFFGPGTRLTVL.

The chain couples TRBV14 to TRBJ2-7, with D perhaps matching TRBD2 (7 bases). Germline-derived CDR1 and CDR2 are SGHDN and FVKESK. The V and J ends lost 3 bases and 1 base respectively, with 22 bases between them. The CDR3 has 18 residues. The CDR3 DNA reads TGTGCCAGCAGCCAGACCCAACTGGGAGGGGGAGATTCCTACGAGCAGTACTTC. It codes for CASSQTQLGGGDSYEQYF.